This TCR beta chain was sequenced in a study of CD4 T cells in relation to SARS-CoV-2 and coronaviruses (dated by TCRdb to about 2021). In terms of the full investigation: The ViraFEST assay cultured PBMCs with antigen for under 11 days, then sequenced TCR beta CDR3s to find antigen-specific clonal expansions. A median age of around 40 years, with a range of roughly 21 to 75 years, was recorded for the full convalescent cohort of 12 patients. Among the approximately 12 convalescent patients, 8 males and 4 females were included, and two of the subjects were Hispanic. Shared crossreactive spike epitopes were mapped to their HLA restriction using patient-derived lymphoblastoid cell lines. At the level of individual TCR clonotypes, the study evaluated whether memory CD4+ T cells crossreact between the spike proteins of SARS-CoV-2 and those of common cold coronaviruses. The Adaptive Biotechnologies TCR-sequencing kit was used for samples from a few pre-COVID donors and for the naive versus memory experiments, whereas the other data were Illumina-based. A different, Illumina-based TCR-beta assay was used to sequence expansion assays from other donors in the study.

To separate naive from memory CD4+ T cells, cryopreserved PBMCs first underwent CD4 enrichment and then EasySep naive CD4+ T cell enrichment. Sorted naive or memory CD4+ T cells (roughly 9.5 x 10^4) were cultured 1:1 with T cell-depleted PBMCs and CEF peptides for over eight days. In general, every peptide culture condition was set up in three replicate wells. Ficoll-Paque PLUS gradient centrifugation was used to isolate PBMCs from either whole blood or leukapheresis product. The PBMCs went either fresh into the expansion assay or into cryopreservation at -140 degrees C. The QIAamp Micro DNA Kit was used to extract genomic DNA from the CD4+ T cells. Paper-wide results and their limitations: Crossreactivity analysis centred on spike protein, so crossreactivity against other viral proteins was not assessed. Sequencing of naive versus memory cells indicated that the assay detects memory recall responses, not primary responses primed during culture. Compared with monoreactive clones, crossreactive clones had significantly weaker SARS-CoV-2-driven expansion, a result consistent with antigenic imprinting. Roughly 70% of donors had memory CD4+ clonotypes that crossrecognized SARS-CoV-2 and at least one common cold coronavirus spike. No donor contributed both pre-pandemic and post-infection samples, which limited tracing the source of pre-existing responses. The study was constrained by small numbers of patients and of tested TCRs.

About this clone itself: Its antigen is unknown. The sample holds no much larger clone one base away, and base qualities are not on file.

From a lookup of the germline V gene, CDR1 and CDR2 are MGHRA and YSYEKL. The CDR3 contains 15 residues, cysteine and phenylalanine counted. Only the CDR3 DNA stays, 45 bases, in frame from base 1. V and J lose 3 bases and 9 bases, and a span of 15 bases separates them. DNA from CEF-cultured naive and memory CD4+ T cells underwent immunoSEQ TCR-beta sequencing at survey level. The paper's processing steps were these. During preprocessing, nonproductive sequences were removed, as were CDR3s that did not start with C, did not end with F or W, or were shorter than 7 amino acids. The MANAFEST web app was used to call antigen-specific clonotypes on the basis of expansion compared with the reference and with other culture wells. A clone counted as positive if significantly expanded in 2 of 3 replicate wells versus the reference culture at FDR below 0.05. For a clone to be considered positive, significant expansion relative to all other tandem wells and an odds ratio above 5 were also required. Cultured and uncultured naive and memory CD4+ repertoires were searched for CDR3s previously identified as spike- and CEF-reactive. Pairwise Levenshtein distance, computed with the stringdist R package after three terminal residues were trimmed from each end, was used as the measure of CDR3 homology. TCRdb mirrors the immuneACCESS table, restricted to in-frame sequences. Some clones are absent from its copies; in checked studies, under half trace to an unresolved V gene, and the reason for the others is unknown. V, J and clone size reflect that table, while D and trimming were determined from the DNA. Across this sample there are around 30,000 clones, with more than 65% seen only once. The top ten clonotypes cover nearly 3.5% of the sample.

The rearranged segments are TRBV4-1 and TRBJ1-6; TRBD1 is a weak D gene call, 6 bases matching. Sequencing used memory CD4+ T cells from PBMCs, cultured in vitro. Reading the label with the study, this specimen's cell subset or site is: memory (non-naive) CD4+ T cells. This TCR was sampled from an adult with COVID-19. The base sequence is TGCGCCAGCAGCCACTGGGACATGGGGTTTTCACCCCTCCACTTT. It codes for CASSHWDMGFSPLHF.